These T cell receptor beta chains were read from a single sample in a study of T cells in Graves' hyperthyroidism and ophthalmopathy. TCRdb used MiXCR to reprocess the multiplex PCR reads, holding one entry per CDR3 protein. The sample lists 400,000 to 500,000 distinct CDR3 sequences, roughly an eighth seen once, with about 5% in the top ten. The sample consisted of blood. These TCRs come from a woman under 30 with Graves' hyperthyroidism. CDR3s include the opening cysteine and the closing phenylalanine or tryptophan. The D gene is left open where the match is weak. Clone size, where shown, is once, few, many, or a class for clones that have expanded.

clone_size	j_call	d_call	v_call	cdr3_nt	cdr3_aa
few	TRBJ2-7	TRBD1	TRBV28	TGTGCCAGCAGTTTAATGGGCGGGACAGGAGCCTACGAGCAGTACTTC	CASSLMGGTGAYEQYF
many	TRBJ1-1	TRBD1	TRBV7-9	TGTGCCAGCAGCTTAGCGCAGGGGGCTGGTACTGAAGCTTTCTTT	CASSLAQGAGTEAFF
few	TRBJ1-2	.	TRBV5-4	TGTGCCAGCAGCTTGGAGGCAGGGAGAGCTAACTATGGCTACACCTTC	CASSLEAGRANYGYTF
many	TRBJ1-1	.	TRBV18	TGTGCCAGCTCACCACAGGGGACGACTGAAGCTTTCTTT	CASSPQGTTEAFF
few	TRBJ1-2	TRBD1	TRBV5-4	TGTGCCAGCAGCCCCGGGACAGCCTCTATCTATGGCTACACCTTC	CASSPGTASIYGYTF
few	TRBJ2-7	.	TRBV6-2/TRBV6-3	TGTGCCAGCAGTAGGGGGGCCTCCTCTTACGAGCAGTACTTC	CASSRGASSYEQYF
once	TRBJ1-6	TRBD1	TRBV28	TGTGCCAGCAGTCATTACTCCGGGACAGGGAATCGTTCACCCCTCCACTTT	CASSHYSGTGNRSPLHF
few	TRBJ1-5	.	TRBV5-5	TGTGCCAGCAGCTTGGATGCTTATAGCAATCAGCCCCAGCATTTT	CASSLDAYSNQPQHF
few	TRBJ1-2	.	TRBV3-1	TGTGCCAGCAGCCACCATACCGACCAATCCAGGGACTATGGCTACACCTTC	CASSHHTDQSRDYGYTF
many	TRBJ2-6	TRBD2	TRBV5-1	TGCGCCAGCAGTGCGGGGGCTGGGGCCAACGTCCTGACTTTC	CASSAGAGANVLTF
few	TRBJ2-7	TRBD2	TRBV25-1	TGTGCCAGCAGTGGTGCCGGACTAGCGGGATCCTACGAGCAGTACTTC	CASSGAGLAGSYEQYF
many	TRBJ2-2	.	TRBV11-2	TGTGCCAGCAGCTTAGAGGGGGCGGGGACCGGGGAGCTGTTTTTT	CASSLEGAGTGELFF
many	TRBJ2-5	TRBD2	TRBV20-1	TGCAGGGCTAGTATGGGGACTAGCGTTCAAAAAGAGACCCAGTACTTC	CRASMGTSVQKETQYF
.	TRBJ1-2	TRBD1	TRBV18	TGTGCCAGCTCACTTACAGGGGATGTCTATGGCTACACCTTC	CASSLTGDVYGYTF
few	TRBJ1-3	.	TRBV5-4	TGTGCCAGCAGCTTGGGGGTAGGCTCTGGAAACACCATATATTTT	CASSLGVGSGNTIYF
few	TRBJ1-4	.	TRBV27	TGTGCCAGCAGTTTTATGGGGGGACGGGAAAAACTGTTTTTT	CASSFMGGREKLFF
many	TRBJ1-2	TRBD1	TRBV2	TGTGCCAGCAAAAATGCGGACAGGGGCGAAGGCTACACCTTC	CASKNADRGEGYTF
many	TRBJ2-1	.	TRBV7-2	TGTGCCAGCAGCTTAGACAACCTGGGGCAGTTCTTC	CASSLDNLGQFF
many	TRBJ2-5	TRBD1	TRBV20-1	TGCAGTGCTAGCGTCGGGACAGTAGAAGAGACCCAGTACTTC	CSASVGTVEETQYF
.	TRBJ1-6	.	TRBV7-3	TGTGCCAGCAGCTTAAGGGCAGACCACTATAATTCACCCCTCCACTTT	CASSLRADHYNSPLHF
.	TRBJ1-1	.	TRBV4-1	TGCGCCAGCAGCCAAGGGAGGAACAGCCAGAACACTGAAGCTTTCTTT	CASSQGRNSQNTEAFF
many	TRBJ2-7	TRBD2	TRBV20-1	TGCAGTGCACAACTAGCGGGAGGAATCTACGAGCAGTACTTC	CSAQLAGGIYEQYF
.	TRBJ2-2	TRBD2	TRBV5-4	TGTGCCAGCAGCTCCGGGGTACCGAGGGAGGGCACCGGGGAGCTGTTTTTT	CASSSGVPREGTGELFF
many	TRBJ2-7	.	TRBV28	TGTGCCAGCAGTAGCGGCCTCTACGAGCAGTACTTC	CASSSGLYEQYF
.	TRBJ2-7	.	TRBV7-2	TGTGCCAGCGGACATCCCCGAACCGAGCAGTACTTC	CASGHPRTEQYF
.	TRBJ2-7	TRBD2	TRBV20-1	TGCAGTGCTAGAGATCTAGCGGGAGTCCACGAGCAGTACTTC	CSARDLAGVHEQYF
few	TRBJ2-5	TRBD1	TRBV5-1	TGCGCCAGCAGCATTGGACAGGGAACTCAAGAGACCCAGTACTTC	CASSIGQGTQETQYF
many	TRBJ1-1	.	TRBV28	TGTGCCAGCAGTCCTCAGGGGATTAGCGCTGAAGCTTTCTTT	CASSPQGISAEAFF
few	TRBJ2-5	.	TRBV20-1	TGCAGTGCTAGAAACCATGACGGGACCCAGTACTTC	CSARNHDGTQYF
many	TRBJ1-1	.	TRBV6-1	TGTGCCAGCAGTGAGGTCGGATCCTCCCGCCGAGCTTTCTTT	CASSEVGSSRRAFF
.	TRBJ1-3	.	TRBV7-2	TGTGCCAGCAGCAACTACATCAGAAACACCATATATTTT	CASSNYIRNTIYF
few	TRBJ2-2	.	TRBV7-2	TGTGCCAGCAGCTGGATACCGGGGCCCGGGGAGCTGTTTTTT	CASSWIPGPGELFF
.	TRBJ2-2	.	TRBV5-4	TGTGCCAGCAGCTTAGCGGCAACCGGGGAGCTGTTTTTT	CASSLAATGELFF
many	TRBJ1-1	.	TRBV13	TGTGCCAGCAGCTTAGGGTTCAGGGTAACTGAAGCTTTCTTT	CASSLGFRVTEAFF
.	TRBJ2-7	.	TRBV5-6	TGTGCCAGCAGCCGAACCGCCAATCTCTACGAGCAGTACTTC	CASSRTANLYEQYF
many	TRBJ2-1	.	TRBV7-9	TGTGCCAGCAGCTCCTATAGGGGCATCTACAATGAGCAGTTCTTC	CASSSYRGIYNEQFF
.	TRBJ1-5	.	TRBV19	TGTGCCAGTAGAATTACAGGAGTCTCAAGCAATCAGCCCCAGCATTTT	CASRITGVSSNQPQHF
many	TRBJ2-7	.	TRBV20-1	TGCAGTGCTAGTGGACAACCCTACGAGCAGTACTTC	CSASGQPYEQYF
many	TRBJ1-3	.	TRBV3-1	TGTGCCAGCACATCGCGGGGGCGAGGAAACACCATATATTTT	CASTSRGRGNTIYF